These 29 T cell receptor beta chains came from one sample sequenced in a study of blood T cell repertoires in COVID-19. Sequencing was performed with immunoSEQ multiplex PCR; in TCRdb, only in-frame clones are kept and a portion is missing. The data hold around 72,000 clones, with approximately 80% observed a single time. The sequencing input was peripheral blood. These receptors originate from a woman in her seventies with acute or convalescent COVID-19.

The CDR3 loop reads CASSRNRGYQETQYF. Written as DNA, the CDR3 is TGTGCCAGCAGTAGGAACAGGGGGTACCAAGAGACCCAGTACTTC. The chain couples TRBV6-6 to TRBJ2-5, with 8 bases fitting TRBD1. The CDR3 spans 15 residues. Germline trimming cut 5 bases from V and 0 bases from J; bases unmatched to any gene: 5. CDR1 is MNHNY and CDR2 is SVGAGI in the germline V gene (reference sequence).

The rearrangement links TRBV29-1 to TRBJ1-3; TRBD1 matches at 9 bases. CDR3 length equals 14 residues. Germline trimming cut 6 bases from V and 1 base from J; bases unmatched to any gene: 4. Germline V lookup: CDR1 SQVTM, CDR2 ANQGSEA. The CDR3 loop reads CSVPGQGSGNTIYF. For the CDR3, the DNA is TGCAGCGTCCCCGGACAGGGGTCTGGAAACACCATATATTTT.

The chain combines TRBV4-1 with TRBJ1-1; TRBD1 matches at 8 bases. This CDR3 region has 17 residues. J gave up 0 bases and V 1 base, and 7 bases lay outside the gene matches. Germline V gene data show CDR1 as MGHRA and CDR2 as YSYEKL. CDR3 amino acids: CASSQGSQGALNTEAFF. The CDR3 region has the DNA TGCGCCAGCAGCCAAGGATCTCAGGGGGCCTTGAACACTGAAGCTTTCTTT.

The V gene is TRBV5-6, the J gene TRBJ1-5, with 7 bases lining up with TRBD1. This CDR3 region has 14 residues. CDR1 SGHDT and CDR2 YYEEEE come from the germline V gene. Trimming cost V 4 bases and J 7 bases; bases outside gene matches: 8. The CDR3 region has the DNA TGTGCCAGCAGCCGGACAGGTCGGGAACAGCCCCAGCATTTT. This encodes CASSRTGREQPQHF.

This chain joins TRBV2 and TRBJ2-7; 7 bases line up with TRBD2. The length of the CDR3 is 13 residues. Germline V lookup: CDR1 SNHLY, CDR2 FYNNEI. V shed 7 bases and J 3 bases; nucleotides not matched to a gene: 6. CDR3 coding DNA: TGTGCCAGCAACTGGGGGGGGAACTACGAGCAGTACTTC. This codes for CASNWGGNYEQYF.

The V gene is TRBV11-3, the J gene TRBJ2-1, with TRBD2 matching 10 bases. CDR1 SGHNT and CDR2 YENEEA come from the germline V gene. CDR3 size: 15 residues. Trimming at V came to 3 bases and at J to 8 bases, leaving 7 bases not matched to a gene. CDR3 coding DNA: TGTGCCAGCAGCTTTAAAGCGGGAGGGCTATATGAGCAGTTCTTC. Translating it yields CASSFKAGGLYEQFF.

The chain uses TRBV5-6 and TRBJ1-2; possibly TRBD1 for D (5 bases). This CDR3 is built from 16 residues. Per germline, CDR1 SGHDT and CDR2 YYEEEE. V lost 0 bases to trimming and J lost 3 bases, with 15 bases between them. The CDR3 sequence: CASSLAIVGGDYGYTF. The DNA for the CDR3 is TGTGCCAGCAGCTTGGCCATCGTTGGAGGGGACTATGGCTACACCTTC.

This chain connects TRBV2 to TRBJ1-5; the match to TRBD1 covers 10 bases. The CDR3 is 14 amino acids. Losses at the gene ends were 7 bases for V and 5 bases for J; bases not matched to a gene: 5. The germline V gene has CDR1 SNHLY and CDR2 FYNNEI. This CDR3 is CASTGGQGYQPQHF. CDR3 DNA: TGTGCCAGCACCGGGGGACAGGGGTATCAGCCCCAGCATTTT.

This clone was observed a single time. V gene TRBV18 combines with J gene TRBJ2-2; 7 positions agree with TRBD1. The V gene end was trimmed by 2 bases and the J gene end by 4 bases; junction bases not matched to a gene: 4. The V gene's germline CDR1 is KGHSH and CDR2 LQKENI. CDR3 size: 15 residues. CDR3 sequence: CASSPRGPGTGELFF. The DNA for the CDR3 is TGTGCCAGCTCACCAAGGGGGCCGGGCACCGGGGAGCTGTTTTTT.

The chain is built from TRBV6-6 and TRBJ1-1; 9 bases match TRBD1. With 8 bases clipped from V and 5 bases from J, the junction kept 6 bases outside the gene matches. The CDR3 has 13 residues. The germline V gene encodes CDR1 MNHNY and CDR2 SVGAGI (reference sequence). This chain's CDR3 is CASFRQGGTEAFF. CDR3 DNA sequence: TGTGCCAGCTTCAGACAGGGGGGTACTGAAGCTTTCTTT.

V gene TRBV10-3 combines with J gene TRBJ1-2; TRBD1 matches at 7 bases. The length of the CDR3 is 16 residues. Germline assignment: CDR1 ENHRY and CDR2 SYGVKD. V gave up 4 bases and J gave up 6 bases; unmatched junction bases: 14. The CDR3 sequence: CAISGGGGGAPDGYTF. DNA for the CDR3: TGTGCCATCAGTGGGGGAGGAGGGGGCGCCCCCGATGGCTACACCTTC.

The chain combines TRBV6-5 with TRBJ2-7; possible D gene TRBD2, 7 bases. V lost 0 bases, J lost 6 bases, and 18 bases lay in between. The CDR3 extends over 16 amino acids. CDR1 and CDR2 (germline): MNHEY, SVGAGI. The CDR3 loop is CASSYSRGGGPREQYF. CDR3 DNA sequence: TGTGCCAGCAGTTACTCGAGAGGGGGAGGGCCACGCGAGCAGTACTTC.

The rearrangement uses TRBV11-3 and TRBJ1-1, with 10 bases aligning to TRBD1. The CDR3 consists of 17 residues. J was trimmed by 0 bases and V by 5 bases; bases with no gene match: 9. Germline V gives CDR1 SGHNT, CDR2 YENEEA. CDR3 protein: CASSRRDRGPMNTEAFF. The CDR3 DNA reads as TGTGCCAGCAGCCGGCGGGACAGGGGACCGATGAACACTGAAGCTTTCTTT.

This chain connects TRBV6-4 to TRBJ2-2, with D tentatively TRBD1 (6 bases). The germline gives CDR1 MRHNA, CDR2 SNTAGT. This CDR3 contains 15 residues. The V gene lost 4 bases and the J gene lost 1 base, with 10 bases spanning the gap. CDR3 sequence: CASSAGQMNTGELFF. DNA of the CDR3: TGTGCCAGCAGTGCGGGACAAATGAACACCGGGGAGCTGTTTTTT.

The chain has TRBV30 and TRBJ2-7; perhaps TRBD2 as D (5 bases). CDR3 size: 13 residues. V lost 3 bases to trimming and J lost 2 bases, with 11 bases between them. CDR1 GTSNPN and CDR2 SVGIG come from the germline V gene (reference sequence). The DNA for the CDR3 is TGTGCCTGGAGGGACGGGGTGACCTACGAGCAGTACTTC. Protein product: CAWRDGVTYEQYF.

The CDR3 protein is CASSEGGAAPPEQYF. The CDR3 DNA follows: TGTGCCAGCAGTGAAGGGGGAGCGGCTCCTCCCGAGCAGTACTTC. The chain uses TRBV6-1 and TRBJ2-7; tentative D call: TRBD2 (5 bases). V lost 1 base and J lost 6, with 16 bases in between. The CDR3 loop spans 15 amino acids. Germline V CDR1 and CDR2: MNHNS, SASEGT.

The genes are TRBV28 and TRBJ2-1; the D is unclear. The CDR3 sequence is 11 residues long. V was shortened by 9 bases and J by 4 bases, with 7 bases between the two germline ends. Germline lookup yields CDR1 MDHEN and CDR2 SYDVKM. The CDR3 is CARVAYNEQFF. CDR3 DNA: TGTGCCAGGGTGGCATACAATGAGCAGTTCTTC. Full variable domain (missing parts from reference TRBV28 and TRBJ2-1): DVKVTQSSRYLVKRTGEKVFLECVQDMDHENMFWYRQDPGLGLRLIYFSYDVKMKEKGDIPEGYSVSREKKERFSLILESASTNQTSMYLCARVAYNEQFFGPGTRLTVL.

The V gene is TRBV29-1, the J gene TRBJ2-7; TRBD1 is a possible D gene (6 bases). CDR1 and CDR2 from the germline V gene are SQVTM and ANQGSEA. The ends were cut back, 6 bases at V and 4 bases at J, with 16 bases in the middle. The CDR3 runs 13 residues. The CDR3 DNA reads TGCAGCGTAGCCGACAGGAGGAGGTACGAGCAGTACTTC. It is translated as CSVADRRRYEQYF.

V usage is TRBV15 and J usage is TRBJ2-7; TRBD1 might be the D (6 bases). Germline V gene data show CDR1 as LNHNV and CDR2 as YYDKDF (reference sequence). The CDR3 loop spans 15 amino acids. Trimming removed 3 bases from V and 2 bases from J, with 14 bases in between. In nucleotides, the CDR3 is TGTGCCACCAGCAGGTCTCGGACAGTTACCTACGAGCAGTACTTC. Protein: CATSRSRTVTYEQYF. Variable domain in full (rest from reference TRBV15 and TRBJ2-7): DAMVIQNPRYQVTQFGKPVTLSCSQTLNHNVMYWYQQKSSQAPKLLFHYYDKDFNNEADTPDNFQSRRPNTSFCFLDIRSPGLGDTAMYLCATSRSRTVTYEQYFGPGTRLTVT.

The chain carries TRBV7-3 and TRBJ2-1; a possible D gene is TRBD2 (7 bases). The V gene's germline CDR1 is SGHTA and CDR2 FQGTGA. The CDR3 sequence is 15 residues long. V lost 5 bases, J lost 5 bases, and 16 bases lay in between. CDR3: CASSQRGGANNEQFF. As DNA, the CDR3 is TGTGCCAGCAGCCAGCGAGGGGGGGCAAACAATGAGCAGTTCTTC.

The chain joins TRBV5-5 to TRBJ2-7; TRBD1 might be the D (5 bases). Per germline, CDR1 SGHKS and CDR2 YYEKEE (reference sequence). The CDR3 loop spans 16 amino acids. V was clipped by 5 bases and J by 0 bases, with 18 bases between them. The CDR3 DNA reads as TGTGCCAGCAGGCCTCGACAGAGCTTCAGCTCCTACGAGCAGTACTTC. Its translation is CASRPRQSFSSYEQYF.

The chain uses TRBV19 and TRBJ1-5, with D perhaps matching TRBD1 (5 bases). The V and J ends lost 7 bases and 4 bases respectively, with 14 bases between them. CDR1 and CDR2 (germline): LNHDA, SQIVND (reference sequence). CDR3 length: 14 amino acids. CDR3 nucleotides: TGTGCCAGTACTTTACGGGGGGTGAATCAGCCCCAGCATTTT. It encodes CASTLRGVNQPQHF. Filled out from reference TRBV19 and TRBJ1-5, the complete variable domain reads DGGITQSPKYLFRKEGQNVTLSCEQNLNHDAMYWYRQDPGQGLRLIYYSQIVNDFQKGDIAEGYSVSREKKESFPLTVTSAQKNPTAFYLCASTLRGVNQPQHFGDGTRLSIL.

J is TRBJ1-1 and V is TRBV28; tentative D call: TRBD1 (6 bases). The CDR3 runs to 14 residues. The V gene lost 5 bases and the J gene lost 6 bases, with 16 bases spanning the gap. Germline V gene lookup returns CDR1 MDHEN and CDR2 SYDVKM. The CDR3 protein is CASSPGGGEAEAFF. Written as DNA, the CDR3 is TGTGCCAGCAGTCCCGGAGGGGGGGAGGCTGAAGCTTTCTTT.

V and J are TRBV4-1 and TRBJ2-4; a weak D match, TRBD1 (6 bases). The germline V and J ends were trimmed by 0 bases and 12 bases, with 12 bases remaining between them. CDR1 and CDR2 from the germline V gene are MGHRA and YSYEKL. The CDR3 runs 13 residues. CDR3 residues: CASSQDRGTDQYF. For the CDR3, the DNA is TGCGCCAGCAGCCAAGACAGGGGAACTGATCAGTACTTC.

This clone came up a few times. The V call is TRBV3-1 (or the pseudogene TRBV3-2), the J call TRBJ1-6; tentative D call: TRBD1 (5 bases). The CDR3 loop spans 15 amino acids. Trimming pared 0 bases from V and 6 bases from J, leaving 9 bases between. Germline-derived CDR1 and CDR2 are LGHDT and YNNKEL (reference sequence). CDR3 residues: CASSQDHRSNSPLHF. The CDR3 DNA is TGTGCCAGCAGCCAAGATCACAGGTCTAATTCACCCCTCCACTTT.

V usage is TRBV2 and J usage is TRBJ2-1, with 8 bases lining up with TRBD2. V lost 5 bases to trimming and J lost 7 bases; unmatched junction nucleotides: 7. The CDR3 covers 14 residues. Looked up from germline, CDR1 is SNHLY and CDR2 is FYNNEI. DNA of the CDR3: TGTGCCAGCAGTCCGGGACTAGGGAGTAATGAGCAGTTCTTC. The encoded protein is CASSPGLGSNEQFF.

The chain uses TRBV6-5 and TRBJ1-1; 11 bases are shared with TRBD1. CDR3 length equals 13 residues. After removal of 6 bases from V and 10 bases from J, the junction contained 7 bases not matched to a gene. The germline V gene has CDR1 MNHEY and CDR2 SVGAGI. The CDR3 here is CASSRTGGFSAFF. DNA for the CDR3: TGTGCCAGCAGCCGGACAGGGGGCTTTTCAGCTTTCTTT.

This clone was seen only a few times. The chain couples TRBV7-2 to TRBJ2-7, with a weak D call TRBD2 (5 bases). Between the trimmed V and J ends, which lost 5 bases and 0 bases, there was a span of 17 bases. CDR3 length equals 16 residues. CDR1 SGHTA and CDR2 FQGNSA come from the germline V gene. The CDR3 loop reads CASSNRGKGSSYEQYF. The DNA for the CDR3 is TGTGCCAGCAGCAATAGAGGCAAAGGGAGCTCCTACGAGCAGTACTTC.

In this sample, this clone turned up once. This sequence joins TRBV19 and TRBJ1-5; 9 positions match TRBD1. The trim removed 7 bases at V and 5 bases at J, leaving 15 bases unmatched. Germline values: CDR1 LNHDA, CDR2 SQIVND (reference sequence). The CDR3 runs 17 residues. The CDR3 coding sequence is TGTGCCAGTACTAGGGTAACCGGGACAGGGAATTATCAGCCCCAGCATTTT. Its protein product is CASTRVTGTGNYQPQHF.